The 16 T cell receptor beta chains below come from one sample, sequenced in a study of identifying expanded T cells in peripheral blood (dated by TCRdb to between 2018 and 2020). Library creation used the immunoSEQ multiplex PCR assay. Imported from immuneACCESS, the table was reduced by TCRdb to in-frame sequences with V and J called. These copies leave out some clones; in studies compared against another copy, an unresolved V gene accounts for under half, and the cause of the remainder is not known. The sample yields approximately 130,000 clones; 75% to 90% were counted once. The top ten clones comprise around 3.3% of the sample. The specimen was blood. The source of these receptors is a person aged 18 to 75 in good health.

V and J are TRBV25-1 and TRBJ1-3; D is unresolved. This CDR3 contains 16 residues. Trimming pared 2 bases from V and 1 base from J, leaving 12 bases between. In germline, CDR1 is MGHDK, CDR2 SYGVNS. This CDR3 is CASSEARCCSGNTIYF. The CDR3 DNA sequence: TGTGCCAGCAGTGAAGCGAGGTGTTGTTCTGGAAACACCATATATTTT.

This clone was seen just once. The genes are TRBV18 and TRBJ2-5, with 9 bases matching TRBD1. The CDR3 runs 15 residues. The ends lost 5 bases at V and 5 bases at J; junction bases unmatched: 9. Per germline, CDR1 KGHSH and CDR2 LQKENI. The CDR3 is CASSTGTGQSETQYF. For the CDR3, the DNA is TGTGCCAGCTCAACCGGGACAGGGCAGTCGGAGACCCAGTACTTC.

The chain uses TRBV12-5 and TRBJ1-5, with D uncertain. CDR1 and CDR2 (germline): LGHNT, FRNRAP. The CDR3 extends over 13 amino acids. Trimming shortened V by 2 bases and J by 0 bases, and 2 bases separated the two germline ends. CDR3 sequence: CASGLYSNQPQHF. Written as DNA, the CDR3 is TGTGCTAGTGGTTTGTATAGCAATCAGCCCCAGCATTTT.

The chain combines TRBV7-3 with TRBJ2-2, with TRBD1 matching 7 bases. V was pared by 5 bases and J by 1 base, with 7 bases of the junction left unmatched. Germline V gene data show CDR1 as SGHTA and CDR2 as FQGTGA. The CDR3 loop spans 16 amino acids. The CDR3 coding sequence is TGTGCCAGCAGCGCCGGACAGGCCCGGAACACCGGGGAGCTGTTTTTT. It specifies CASSAGQARNTGELFF.

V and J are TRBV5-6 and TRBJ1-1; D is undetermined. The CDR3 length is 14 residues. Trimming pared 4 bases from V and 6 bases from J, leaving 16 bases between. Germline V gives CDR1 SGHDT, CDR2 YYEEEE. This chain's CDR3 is CASSLGGLGSEAFF. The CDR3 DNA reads TGTGCCAGCAGCCTGGGTGGGCTGGGCTCTGAAGCTTTCTTT.

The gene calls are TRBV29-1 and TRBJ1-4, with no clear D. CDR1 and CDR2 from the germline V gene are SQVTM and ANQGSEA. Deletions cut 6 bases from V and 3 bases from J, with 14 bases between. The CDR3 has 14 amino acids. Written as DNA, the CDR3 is TGCAGCGTGGTTTCGGGGTGGTCTAATGAAAAACTGTTTTTT. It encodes CSVVSGWSNEKLFF.

As DNA, the CDR3 is TGTGCCAGCAGCTTAGTTGGGGGAGATCAGCCCCAGCATTTT. Translation: CASSLVGGDQPQHF. The chain combines TRBV7-2 with TRBJ1-5, with a possible D match to TRBD1 (5 bases). CDR3 size: 14 residues. CDR1 is SGHTA, CDR2 FQGNSA, per germline. Trimming shortened V by 1 base and J by 5 bases, and 9 bases separated the two germline ends.

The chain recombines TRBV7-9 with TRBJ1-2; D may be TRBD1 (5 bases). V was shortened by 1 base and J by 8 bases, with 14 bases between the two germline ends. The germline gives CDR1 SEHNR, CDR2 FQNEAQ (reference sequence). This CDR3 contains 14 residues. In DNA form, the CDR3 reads TGTGCCAGCAGCTTAGGCGGGGCAAGTTTAGGCTACACCTTC. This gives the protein CASSLGGASLGYTF.

DNA for the CDR3: TGTGCCAGCAGTGAATCCTTACAGAGGAACACTGAAGCTTTCTTT. Encoded protein: CASSESLQRNTEAFF. The V and J genes are TRBV6-1 and TRBJ1-1; D call uncertain. CDR3 size: 15 residues. Germline-derived CDR1 and CDR2 are MNHNS and SASEGT. V gave up 2 bases and J gave up 1 base, with 11 bases separating them.

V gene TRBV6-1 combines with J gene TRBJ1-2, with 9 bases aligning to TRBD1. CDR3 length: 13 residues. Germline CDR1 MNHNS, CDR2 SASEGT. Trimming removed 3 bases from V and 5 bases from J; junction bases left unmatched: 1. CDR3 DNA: TGTGCCAGCAGTGAGGGACAGGGTTATGGCTACACCTTC. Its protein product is CASSEGQGYGYTF.

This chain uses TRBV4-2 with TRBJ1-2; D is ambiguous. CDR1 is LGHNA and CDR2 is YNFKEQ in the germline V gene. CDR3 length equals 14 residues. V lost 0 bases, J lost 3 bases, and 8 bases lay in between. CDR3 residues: CASSQDLLDYGYTF. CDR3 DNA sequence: TGTGCCAGCAGCCAAGATCTCCTTGACTATGGCTACACCTTC.

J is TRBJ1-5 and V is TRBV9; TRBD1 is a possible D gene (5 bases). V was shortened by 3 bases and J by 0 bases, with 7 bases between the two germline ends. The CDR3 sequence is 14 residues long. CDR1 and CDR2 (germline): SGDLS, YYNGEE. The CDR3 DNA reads TGTGCCAGCAGCGCCAGGGATAGCAATCAGCCCCAGCATTTT. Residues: CASSARDSNQPQHF.

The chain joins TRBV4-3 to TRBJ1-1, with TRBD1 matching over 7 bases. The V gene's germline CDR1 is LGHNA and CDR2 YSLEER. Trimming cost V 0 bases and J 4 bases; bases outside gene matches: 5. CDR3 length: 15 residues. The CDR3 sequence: CASSQDTGAVTEAFF. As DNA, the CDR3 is TGCGCCAGCAGCCAAGATACAGGGGCAGTCACTGAAGCTTTCTTT.

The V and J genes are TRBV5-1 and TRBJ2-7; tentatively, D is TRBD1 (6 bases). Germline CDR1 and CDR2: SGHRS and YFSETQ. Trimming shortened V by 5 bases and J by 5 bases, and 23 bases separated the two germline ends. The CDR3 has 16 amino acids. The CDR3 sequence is CASRPDAGTSTHEQYF. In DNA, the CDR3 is TGCGCCAGCAGACCTGACGCCGGGACATCGACCCACGAGCAGTACTTC. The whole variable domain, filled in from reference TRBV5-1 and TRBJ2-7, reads KAGVTQTPRYLIKTRGQQVTLSCSPISGHRSVSWYQQTPGQGLQFLFEYFSETQRNKGNFPGRFSGRQFSNSRSEMNVSTLELGDSALYLCASRPDAGTSTHEQYFGPGTRLTVT.

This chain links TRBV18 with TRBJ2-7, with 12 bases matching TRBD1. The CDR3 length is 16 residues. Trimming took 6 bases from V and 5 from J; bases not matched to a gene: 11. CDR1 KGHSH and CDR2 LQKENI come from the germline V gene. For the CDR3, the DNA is TGTGCCAGCTCTATAGGGACCGGGACAGGGGGCCACGAGCAGTACTTC. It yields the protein CASSIGTGTGGHEQYF. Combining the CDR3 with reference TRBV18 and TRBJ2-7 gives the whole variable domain NAGVMQNPRHLVRRRGQEARLRCSPMKGHSHVYWYRQLPEEGLKFMVYLQKENIIDESGMPKERFSAEFPKEGPSILRIQQVVRGDSAAYFCASSIGTGTGGHEQYFGPGTRLTVT.

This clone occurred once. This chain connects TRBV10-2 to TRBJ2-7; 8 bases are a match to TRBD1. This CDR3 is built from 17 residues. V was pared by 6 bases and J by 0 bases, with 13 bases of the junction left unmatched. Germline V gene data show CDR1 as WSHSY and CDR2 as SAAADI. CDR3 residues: CASSPRIRQGSSYEQYF. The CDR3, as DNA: TGCGCCAGCAGCCCCAGGATAAGACAGGGGAGCTCCTACGAGCAGTACTTC.